The T cell receptor beta chain described here comes from a study of T-cell reconstitution after alpha-beta-depleted transplantation in children. Using unique molecular identifiers, the investigators prepared the TCRbeta library. TCRdb re-called the PCR reads with MiXCR, one entry per CDR3 protein. In the table there are a few hundred thousand distinct CDR3 sequences, 25% to 30% of which are singletons. The CDR3 spans 13 residues. Study conclusions and caveats: Several hundred expanded graft clones reportedly were the source of alpha-beta T cells about two months after transplant. It was newly produced T cells that mostly accounted for T-cell counts and diversity one year after transplant.

As to this clonotype: The antigen is not known. Sequence at one end of the junction differs from germline and may be a read error.

This TCR derives from a boy under three years old with Wiskott-Aldrich syndrome, due to receive a stem cell transplant. This chain joins TRBV12-3 or TRBV12-4 and TRBJ1-1, with D possibly matching TRBD1 (6 bases). The sample consisted of PBMCs, taken before TCRalphabeta/CD19-depleted stem cell transplant. In nucleotides, the CDR3 is TGTGCCAGCAGTTTGAGGACAGCAAACACTGAAGCTTTT. Its translation: CASSLRTANTEAF.